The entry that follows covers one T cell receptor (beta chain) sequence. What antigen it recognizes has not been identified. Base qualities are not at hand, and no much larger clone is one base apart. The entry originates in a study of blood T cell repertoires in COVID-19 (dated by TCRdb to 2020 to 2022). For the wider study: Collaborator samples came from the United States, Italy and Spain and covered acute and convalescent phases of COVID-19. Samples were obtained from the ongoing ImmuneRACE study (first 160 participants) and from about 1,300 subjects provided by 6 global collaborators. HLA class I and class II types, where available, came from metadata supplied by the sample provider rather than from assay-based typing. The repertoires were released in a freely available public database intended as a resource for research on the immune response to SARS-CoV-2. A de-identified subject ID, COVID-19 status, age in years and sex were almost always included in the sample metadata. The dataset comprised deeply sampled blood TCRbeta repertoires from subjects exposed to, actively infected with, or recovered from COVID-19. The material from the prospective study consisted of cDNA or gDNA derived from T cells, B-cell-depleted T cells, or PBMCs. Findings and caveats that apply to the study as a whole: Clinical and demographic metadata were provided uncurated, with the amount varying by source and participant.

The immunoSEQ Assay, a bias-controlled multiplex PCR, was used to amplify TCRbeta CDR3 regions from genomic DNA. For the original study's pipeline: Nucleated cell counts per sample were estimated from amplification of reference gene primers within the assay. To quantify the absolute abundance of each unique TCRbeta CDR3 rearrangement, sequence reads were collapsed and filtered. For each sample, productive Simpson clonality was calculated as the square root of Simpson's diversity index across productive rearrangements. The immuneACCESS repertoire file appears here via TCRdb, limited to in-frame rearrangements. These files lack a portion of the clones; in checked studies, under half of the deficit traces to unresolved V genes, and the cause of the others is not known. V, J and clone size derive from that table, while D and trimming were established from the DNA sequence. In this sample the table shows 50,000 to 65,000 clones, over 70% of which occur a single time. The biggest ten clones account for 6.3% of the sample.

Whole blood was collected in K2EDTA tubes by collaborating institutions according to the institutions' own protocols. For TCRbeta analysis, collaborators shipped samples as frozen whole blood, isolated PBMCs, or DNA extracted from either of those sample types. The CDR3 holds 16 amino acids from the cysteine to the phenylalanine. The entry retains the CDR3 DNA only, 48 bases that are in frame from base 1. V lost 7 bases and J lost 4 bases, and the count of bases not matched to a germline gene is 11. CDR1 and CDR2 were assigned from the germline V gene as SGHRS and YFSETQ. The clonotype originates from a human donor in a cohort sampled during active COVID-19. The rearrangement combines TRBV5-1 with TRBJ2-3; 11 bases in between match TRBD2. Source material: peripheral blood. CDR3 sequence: CASHKGASGGPDTQYF. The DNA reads TGCGCCAGCCACAAGGGGGCTAGCGGGGGGCCAGATACGCAGTATTTT.